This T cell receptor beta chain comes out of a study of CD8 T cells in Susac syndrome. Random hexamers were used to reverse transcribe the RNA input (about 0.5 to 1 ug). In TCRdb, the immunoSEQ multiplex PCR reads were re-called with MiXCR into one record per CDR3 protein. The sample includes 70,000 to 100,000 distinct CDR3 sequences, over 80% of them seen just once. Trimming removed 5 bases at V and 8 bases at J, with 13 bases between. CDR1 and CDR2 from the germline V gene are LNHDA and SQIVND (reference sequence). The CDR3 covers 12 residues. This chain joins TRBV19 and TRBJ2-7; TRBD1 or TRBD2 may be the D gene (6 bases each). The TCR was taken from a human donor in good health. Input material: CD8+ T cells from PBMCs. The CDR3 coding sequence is TGTGCCAGTAGTCTTATCGGGGGCAAGCAGTACTTC. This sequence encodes CASSLIGGKQYF.